The rows below give T cell receptor beta chains drawn from one sample of a study of shared clonotypes between healthy human individuals. Profiled with immunoSEQ multiplex PCR; TCRdb holds only in-frame clones, not every one. The sample holds over 1.4 million clones, over 95% seen once. The specimen sequenced was naive CD4+ T cells sorted from blood. The receptors were gathered from a man aged 25 to 40 in good health. Both conserved end residues are part of each CDR3. D genes are given only for firm matches. A row's size may be missing; if present it is once, few, many or a size class.

TRBJ1-2	TRBV29-1	13	NA	NA	TGCAGCGTTGAAGAGACGGGCGGACATGGCTACACCTTC	CSVEETGGHGYTF
TRBJ2-3	TRBV7-3	13	NA	NA	TGTGCCAGCAGATTCACAGGGACAGATACGCAGTATTTT	CASRFTGTDTQYF
TRBJ2-1	TRBV9	15	NA	once	TGTGCCAGCAGCGTTAGCGGTTCTTCCTACAATGAGCAGTTCTTC	CASSVSGSSYNEQFF
TRBJ2-7	TRBV7-8	15	TRBD2	NA	TGTGCCAGCAGCTTCGGACTAGCGGTTCCCCACGAGCAGTACTTC	CASSFGLAVPHEQYF
TRBJ1-2	TRBV5-6	13	NA	NA	TGTGCCAGCAGCTCCCGAAGAGGGAATGGCTACACCTTC	CASSSRRGNGYTF
TRBJ1-5	TRBV15	15	NA	NA	TGTGCCACCAGCCGTGGGGGCGCAGGGGATCAGCCCCAGCATTTT	CATSRGGAGDQPQHF
TRBJ2-3	TRBV18	16	NA	NA	TGTGCCAGCTCACCGGGGCCCAGGATTTCCACAGATACGCAGTATTTT	CASSPGPRISTDTQYF
TRBJ2-7	TRBV7-9	13	NA	NA	TGTGCCAGCAGCCCGACAGTCTCCTACGAGCAGTACTTC	CASSPTVSYEQYF
TRBJ2-7	TRBV7-3	14	NA	once	TGTGCCAGCAGCTTATTGGGGGCGGGGTCCGAGCAGTACTTC	CASSLLGAGSEQYF
TRBJ2-7	TRBV28	15	TRBD2	NA	TGTGCCAGCAGTTCCCCCGGGAGGAAGTTAATCGAGCAGTACTTC	CASSSPGRKLIEQYF
TRBJ1-5	TRBV7-8	18	NA	NA	TGTGCCAGCAGCTTAAGGGAGACAAGCCGTTATAGCAATCAGCCCCAGCATTTT	CASSLRETSRYSNQPQHF
TRBJ2-2	TRBV9	16	TRBD2	NA	TGTGCCAGCAGCGTAGCAGGGACTAGATTAGTCGGGGAGCTGTTTTTT	CASSVAGTRLVGELFF
TRBJ1-3	TRBV7-2	14	NA	NA	TGTGCCAGCAGCCCCCTCGGGTCAGGCAACACCATATATTTT	CASSPLGSGNTIYF
TRBJ2-7	TRBV5-5	14	NA	NA	TGTGCCAGCAGCCCACTGGGGAGCTCCTACGAGCAGTACTTC	CASSPLGSSYEQYF
TRBJ1-1	TRBV6-1	13	TRBD1	NA	TGTGCCCCAGGGGGGGTGGGGAGATCTGAAGCTTTCTTT	CAPGGVGRSEAFF
TRBJ1-1	TRBV19	18	NA	NA	TGTGCCAGTAGTATAGATCGGGAGATCGGCTTCCTGGAGACTGAAGCTTTCTTT	CASSIDREIGFLETEAFF
TRBJ2-1	TRBV10-3	12	NA	once	TGTGCCATCAGTGACGGCTACAATGAGCAGTTCTTC	CAISDGYNEQFF
TRBJ1-5	TRBV7-2	15	NA	NA	TGTGCCAGCAGCTCGAGATCGTCGTCCAATCAGCCCCAGCATTTT	CASSSRSSSNQPQHF
TRBJ1-5	TRBV14	14	TRBD1	NA	TGTGCCAGCAGCCGGACAGGAATAGGACAGCCCCAGCATTTT	CASSRTGIGQPQHF
TRBJ1-2	TRBV19	14	NA	NA	TGTGCCAGTAGAGATCCACATCTTGACTATGGCTACACCTTC	CASRDPHLDYGYTF
TRBJ1-4	TRBV7-9	16	TRBD1	NA	TGTGCCAGCAGCTTTTTTGGCAGGGGGCTTAGTGAAAAACTGTTTTTT	CASSFFGRGLSEKLFF
TRBJ2-5	TRBV6-5	12	TRBD1	NA	TGTGCCAGCCAGGGGGCGTATGAGACCCAGTACTTC	CASQGAYETQYF
TRBJ2-5	TRBV5-4	14	TRBD2	NA	TGTGCCAGCAGCTTAGGGACTAGCGGGTTCGCCCAGTACTTC	CASSLGTSGFAQYF
TRBJ2-7	TRBV19	14	NA	NA	TGTGCCAGTAGTATAGAAGGGACCTCCTACGAGCAGTACTTC	CASSIEGTSYEQYF
TRBJ2-7	TRBV28	11	NA	NA	TGTGCCAGCAGTCCAGGGAGCGAGCAGTACTTC	CASSPGSEQYF
TRBJ1-4	TRBV20-1	11	NA	NA	TGCAGTGCTAGAGCTCCCCAGGGTCCCGTGTGG	CSARAPQGPVW
TRBJ1-1	TRBV28	11	NA	NA	TGTGCCAGCGGGGTTTACACTGAAGCTTTCTTT	CASGVYTEAFF
TRBJ2-7	TRBV7-9	14	TRBD1	NA	TGTGCCAGCAGCCGCCGGGACAGGGTCCACGAGCAGTACTTC	CASSRRDRVHEQYF
TRBJ1-5	TRBV4-2	16	TRBD1	NA	TGTGCCAGCAGCCATGAGGACAGGGCCAACAATCAGCCCCAGCATTTT	CASSHEDRANNQPQHF
TRBJ2-7	TRBV11-2	15	NA	NA	TGTGCCAGCAGCTTTGAACAGGGTCCCTCCAACGAGCAGTACTTC	CASSFEQGPSNEQYF
TRBJ2-2	TRBV7-6	16	NA	NA	TGTGCCAGCAGCTTCGGACAGTTTTCGAACACCGGGGAGCTGTTTTTT	CASSFGQFSNTGELFF
TRBJ1-5	TRBV28	16	TRBD1	NA	TGTGCCAGCAGCCCCCCGGGACAGGTTAGCAATCAGCCCCAGCATTTT	CASSPPGQVSNQPQHF
TRBJ2-1	TRBV14	16	TRBD2	NA	TGTGCCAGCAGCCAAGGACTAGCGAGATCCTACAATGAGCAGTTCTTC	CASSQGLARSYNEQFF
TRBJ2-1	TRBV5-1	15	NA	NA	TGCGCCAGCAGCCTACTGACACTTTCCTACAATGAGCAGTTCTTC	CASSLLTLSYNEQFF
TRBJ2-5	TRBV15	14	NA	NA	TGTGCCACCAGCAGAGACCGACCCCAAGAGACCCAGTACTTC	CATSRDRPQETQYF
TRBJ2-2	TRBV5-4	14	NA	NA	TGTGCCAGTCGCCCTGCTGGGGACACCGGGGAGCTGTTTTTT	CASRPAGDTGELFF
TRBJ2-1	TRBV6-6	15	TRBD2	NA	TGTGCCACCTCCTTTAGCGGGAGCTCCTACAATGAGCAGTTCTTC	CATSFSGSSYNEQFF
TRBJ2-1	TRBV15	12	NA	NA	TGTGCCACCAGGGCCGACGGGACTGAGCAGTTCTTC	CATRADGTEQFF
TRBJ2-5	TRBV7-2	17	TRBD2	NA	TGTGCCAGCAGCGACTGGACAGCGGGAGGGTACCAAGAGACCCAGTACTTC	CASSDWTAGGYQETQYF
TRBJ2-2	TRBV27	17	TRBD1	NA	TGTGCCAGCAGTTTCCCACAGGGGGCGCGAAAGACCGGGGAGCTGTTTTTT	CASSFPQGARKTGELFF
TRBJ2-1	TRBV2	15	NA	NA	TGTGCCAGCCAGTCTCTAGCAGCCTCCTACAATGAGCAGTTCTTC	CASQSLAASYNEQFF
TRBJ2-7	TRBV7-2	19	NA	NA	TGTGCCAGCAGCTTAGTTGTTTTTGGACAAGAATCAAGCTCCTACGAGCAGTACTTC	CASSLVVFGQESSSYEQYF
TRBJ1-5	TRBV6-5	13	TRBD1	NA	TGTGCCAGCAGCCACAGGGGAAATCAGCCCCAGCATTTT	CASSHRGNQPQHF
TRBJ1-2	TRBV7-9	13	NA	few	TGTGCCAGCAGCTTGGACGGTGGTTTGGGCTACACCTTC	CASSLDGGLGYTF
TRBJ2-1	TRBV7-2	18	TRBD2	once	TGTGCCAGCAGCTTTCTAGCGGGAGGCATCAGCTCCTACAATGAGCAGTTCTTC	CASSFLAGGISSYNEQFF